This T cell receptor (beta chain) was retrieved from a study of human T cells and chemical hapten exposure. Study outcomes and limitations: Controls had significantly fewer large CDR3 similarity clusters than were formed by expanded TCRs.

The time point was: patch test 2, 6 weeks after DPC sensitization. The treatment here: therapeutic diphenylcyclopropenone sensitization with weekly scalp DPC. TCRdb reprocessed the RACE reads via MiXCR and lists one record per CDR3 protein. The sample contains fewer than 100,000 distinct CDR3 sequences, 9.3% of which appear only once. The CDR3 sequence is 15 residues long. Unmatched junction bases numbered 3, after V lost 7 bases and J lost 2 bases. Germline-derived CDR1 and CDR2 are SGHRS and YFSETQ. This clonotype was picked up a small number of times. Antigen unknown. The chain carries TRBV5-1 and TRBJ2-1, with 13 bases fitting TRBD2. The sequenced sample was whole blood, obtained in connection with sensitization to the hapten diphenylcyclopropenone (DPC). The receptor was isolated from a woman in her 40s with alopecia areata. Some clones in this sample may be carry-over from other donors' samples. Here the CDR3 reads CASGTSGTTYNEQFF. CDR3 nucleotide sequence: TGCGCCAGCGGGACTAGCGGGACAACCTACAATGAGCAGTTCTTC.